Below, 18 T cell receptor beta chains from the same sample are listed, as sequenced in a study of cytomegalovirus exposure and HLA in healthy donors (dated by TCRdb to 2016 to 2017). Library preparation was by the immunoSEQ multiplex PCR assay. The multiplex PCR relied on a mix of 60 forward primers for TCR Vbeta segments and 13 reverse primers for TCR Jbeta segments. What TCRdb holds here is the immuneACCESS table cut down to in-frame rearrangements. Part of the clones is not present; checked against another copy, under half of the missing clones reflect an unresolved V gene, and the others are unexplained. Present in this sample are approximately 120,000 clones, roughly 70% of which were seen just once. The top ten constitute 3.1% of the sample. Sequenced: PBMCs. The receptors derive from a man aged 25-45 years in good health and CMV-seronegative.

The CDR3: CASTQDPRGGYGYTF. DNA for the CDR3: TGTGCCAGCACCCAGGACCCAAGGGGAGGCTATGGCTACACCTTC. The gene calls are TRBV9 and TRBJ1-2, with a tentative D call TRBD1 (5 bases). The ends were cut back, 6 bases at V and 4 bases at J, with 19 bases in the middle. The CDR3 has 15 residues. Germline V lookup: CDR1 SGDLS, CDR2 YYNGEE.

This chain joins TRBV6-5 and TRBJ2-6, with no clear D. The V gene's germline CDR1 is MNHEY and CDR2 SVGAGI. V was pared by 10 bases and J by 0 bases, with 4 bases between. This CDR3 is built from 12 residues. This CDR3 is CATYSGANVLTF. Here the CDR3 DNA reads TGTGCCACTTACTCTGGGGCCAACGTCCTGACTTTC.

The genes are TRBV7-8 and TRBJ1-2; D not certain. CDR1 is SGHVS and CDR2 is FQNEAQ in the germline V gene. Trimming pared 5 bases from V and 6 bases from J, leaving 16 bases between. The length of the CDR3 is 14 residues. CDR3 sequence reads: CASSVYGGLHGYTF. Written as DNA, the CDR3 is TGTGCCAGCAGCGTGTATGGAGGACTACATGGCTACACCTTC.

As regards this clone: The sample contains more than one DNA sequence encoding this CDR3. This chain links TRBV6-4 with TRBJ2-3; D is possibly TRBD2 (5 bases). The CDR3 runs 15 residues. Germline lookup yields CDR1 MRHNA and CDR2 SNTAGT. The germline V and J ends were trimmed by 2 bases and 1 base, with 10 bases remaining between them. The CDR3 spells CASSDRTGGTDTQYF. The CDR3 DNA sequence: TGTGCCAGCAGTGACAGGACTGGGGGCACAGATACGCAGTATTTT.

V gene TRBV5-1 combines with J gene TRBJ2-5, with a possible D match to TRBD1 (5 bases). V dropped 4 bases and J dropped 5 bases, with 12 bases sitting between them. The CDR3 spans 13 residues. Germline CDR1 is SGHRS and CDR2 is YFSETQ. The CDR3 protein is CASSSRAWETQYF. The CDR3 region has the DNA TGCGCCAGCAGCAGCAGGGCCTGGGAGACCCAGTACTTC.

The V gene is TRBV19, the J gene TRBJ1-2; a possible D gene is TRBD1 (6 bases). Germline CDR1 and CDR2: LNHDA and SQIVND (reference sequence). The CDR3 has 14 amino acids. The V and J ends lost 3 bases and 7 bases respectively, with 15 bases between them. As DNA, the CDR3 is TGTGCCAGTAGTATCTGGTCAGGGGCGACTGGCTACACCTTC. The encoded protein is CASSIWSGATGYTF.

This clone was detected only a few times. V and J are TRBV6-1 and TRBJ2-1; 10 positions match TRBD2. Looked up from germline, CDR1 is MNHNS and CDR2 is SASEGT. V dropped 6 bases and J dropped 4; count of bases not matched to a gene: 6. The CDR3 runs 15 residues. The CDR3 reads CASRTGTSEYNEQFF. The CDR3 DNA sequence: TGTGCCAGCAGAACCGGGACTAGCGAATACAATGAGCAGTTCTTC.

The chain combines TRBV5-1 with TRBJ2-2, with 8 nucleotides matching TRBD2. Germline CDR1 SGHRS, CDR2 YFSETQ. V lost 2 bases to trimming and J lost 0 bases; unmatched junction nucleotides: 3. The CDR3 is 16 amino acids. For the CDR3, the DNA is TGCGCCAGCAGCTTCGGACTAGCCGCGAACACCGGGGAGCTGTTTTTT. It is translated as CASSFGLAANTGELFF.

This clone appeared a single time. The V gene is TRBV7-3, the J gene TRBJ1-2; the D gene is possibly TRBD1 (5 bases). CDR1 SGHTA and CDR2 FQGTGA come from the germline V gene. V was pared by 2 bases and J by 3 bases, with 13 bases between. This CDR3 has 15 amino acids. The CDR3 coding sequence is TGTGCCAGCAGCTTAGGGGAGGGGAGCCACTATGGCTACACCTTC. Protein product: CASSLGEGSHYGYTF.

The J gene is TRBJ1-2, the V gene TRBV15, with 7 bases aligning to TRBD1. This CDR3 spans 13 amino acids. J gave up 8 bases and V 0 bases, and 3 bases lay outside the gene matches. The germline gives CDR1 LNHNV, CDR2 YYDKDF (reference sequence). The CDR3 DNA reads as TGTGCCACCAGCAGAGATGGACAGGACGGCTACACCTTC. As protein: CATSRDGQDGYTF.

The genes are TRBV19 and TRBJ2-5; weak D call: TRBD2 (5 bases). V shed 2 bases and J shed 2 bases, with 12 bases lying between them. There are 15 residues in the CDR3. The V gene's germline CDR1 is LNHDA and CDR2 SQIVND (reference sequence). In DNA form, the CDR3 reads TGTGCCAGTAGTATAACGGGGTTACGGCAAGAGACCCAGTACTTC. Amino acid sequence: CASSITGLRQETQYF. The variable domain in full, with the rest retrieved from reference TRBV19 and TRBJ2-5, is DGGITQSPKYLFRKEGQNVTLSCEQNLNHDAMYWYRQDPGQGLRLIYYSQIVNDFQKGDIAEGYSVSREKKESFPLTVTSAQKNPTAFYLCASSITGLRQETQYFGPGTRLLVL.

The chain uses TRBV19 and TRBJ1-6; D is perhaps TRBD1 (6 bases). This CDR3 is 15 amino acids long. V was shortened by 4 bases and J by 10 bases, with 17 bases between the two germline ends. The germline V gene has CDR1 LNHDA and CDR2 SQIVND (reference sequence). The CDR3 DNA reads TGTGCCAGTAGTAGCCCGACAGGAGTAGTGTCACCCCTCCACTTT. Translated: CASSSPTGVVSPLHF.

CDR3 residues: CASSPQDREAFF. CDR3 in DNA: TGTGCCAGCAGTCCCCAAGACAGGGAAGCTTTCTTT. The rearrangement links TRBV2 to TRBJ1-1, with a weak D call TRBD1 (6 bases). The V end lost 5 bases, the J end lost 8 bases, and 12 bases lay between the germline ends. The V gene's germline CDR1 is SNHLY and CDR2 FYNNEI. CDR3 length: 12 amino acids.

The V call is TRBV25-1, the J call TRBJ1-5; a weak D match, TRBD1 (5 bases). The CDR3 totals 16 residues. The germline CDR1 and CDR2 sequences are MGHDK and SYGVNS. V was shortened by 4 bases and J by 0 bases, with 13 bases between the two germline ends. The CDR3 DNA sequence: TGTGCCAGCAGTGGCGGGGGACTACCTAGCAATCAGCCCCAGCATTTT. Its translation is CASSGGGLPSNQPQHF.

This chain connects TRBV7-3 to TRBJ2-1; D may be TRBD2 (6 bases). From germline, CDR1 is SGHTA and CDR2 FQGTGA. This CDR3 comprises 15 residues. Trimming removed 2 bases from V and 8 bases from J, with 16 bases in between. The CDR3 loop is CASSLGLADLHEQFF. The CDR3 DNA follows: TGTGCCAGCAGCTTAGGTTTAGCGGATCTCCATGAGCAGTTCTTC. Supplemented by reference TRBV7-3 and TRBJ2-1, the full variable domain reads GAGVSQTPSNKVTEKGKYVELRCDPISGHTALYWYRQSLGQGPEFLIYFQGTGAADDSGLPNDRFFAVRPEGSVSTLKIQRTERGDSAVYLCASSLGLADLHEQFFGPGTRLTVL.

This clone was counted once. The rearrangement joins TRBV28 to TRBJ1-1, with 7 bases identical to TRBD1. CDR3 size: 12 residues. Unmatched junction bases numbered 4, after V lost 4 bases and J lost 8 bases. Germline CDR1 MDHEN, CDR2 SYDVKM. The CDR3 sequence: CASSSSDREAFF. The CDR3 DNA reads as TGTGCCAGCAGTTCATCGGACAGGGAAGCTTTCTTT.

J is TRBJ2-3 and V is TRBV7-6; no definite D call. Looked up from germline, CDR1 is SGHVS and CDR2 is FNYEAQ. The CDR3 runs to 14 residues. The V end lost 2 bases, the J end lost 4 bases, and 10 bases lay between the germline ends. The CDR3 DNA sequence: TGTGCCAGCAGCTTAATGGTAGAGGCAGATACGCAGTATTTT. Its translation is CASSLMVEADTQYF.

The chain is built from TRBV7-6 and TRBJ1-2, with D perhaps TRBD1 (5 bases). With 0 bases removed from V and 10 bases from J, the gap between germline ends came to 12 bases. The CDR3 runs to 13 residues. Germline V lookup: CDR1 SGHVS, CDR2 FNYEAQ. CDR3: CASSLAGPRDYTF. The CDR3 DNA follows: TGTGCCAGCAGCTTAGCGGGGCCCAGGGACTACACCTTC.